This T cell receptor (beta chain) was identified during a study of blood T cell repertoires in COVID-19. Turning to the study itself: The samples span acute and convalescent COVID-19 from the United States, Italy and Spain. The analysed material was cDNA or gDNA that came from T cells, B-cell-depleted T cells, or PBMCs.

Original handling: Amplification of reference gene primers provided the estimated nucleated cell counts. This table comes from immunoSEQ multiplex PCR, and its TCRdb copy is limited to in-frame clones, with some not included. Clone size and the V and J calls come from that table; the DNA yielded D and trimming. The sample holds some 150,000 clones, roughly 84% seen once. V shed 3 bases and J 5 bases; nucleotides not matched to a gene: 10. The CDR3 loop spans 15 amino acids. The germline gives CDR1 GTSNPN, CDR2 SVGIG (reference sequence). The TCR comes from a human donor with acute or convalescent COVID-19. The donor label of this sample is uncertain. J is TRBJ2-1 and V is TRBV30; 7 nucleotides align to TRBD2. The sample comprised peripheral blood. The DNA of the CDR3 is TGTGCCTGGAGCCCCGGACTAGGGCACAACAATGAGCAGTTCTTC. It yields the protein CAWSPGLGHNNEQFF.